This T cell receptor beta chain was sequenced in a study of blood T cells in healthy people across ages. Across the study: Roughly one uniquely barcoded beta molecule per two T cells was captured.

Study-level results: Correlation between TCR beta diversity and naive T cell percentage was strong. Older age coincided with a roughly linear decline in TCR beta diversity per million T cells. Using unsorted PBMCs precluded a conclusive naive versus antigen-experienced comparison.

A sample-barcoded 5' primer and a J-beta primer mix were used in a second PCR of roughly 6 to 12 cycles. TCRdb itself ran the 5' RACE reads through MiXCR, one entry per CDR3 protein. The sample contains about 1,400,000 distinct CDR3 sequences, roughly 64% of which appear only once. With respect to this clonotype: Antigen: not known.

The V gene's germline CDR1 is SGHTA and CDR2 FQGNSA. This CDR3 is built from 13 residues. The germline V and J ends were trimmed by 5 bases and 7 bases, with 13 bases remaining between them. This TCR came from a man aged 18-30 years in good health. The chain combines TRBV7-2 with TRBJ2-3; unclear D gene. Sequenced material: blood. The CDR3 nucleotides are TGTGCCAGCAGCGAATCACGAATTTATACGCAGTATTTT. It yields the protein CASSESRIYTQYF.